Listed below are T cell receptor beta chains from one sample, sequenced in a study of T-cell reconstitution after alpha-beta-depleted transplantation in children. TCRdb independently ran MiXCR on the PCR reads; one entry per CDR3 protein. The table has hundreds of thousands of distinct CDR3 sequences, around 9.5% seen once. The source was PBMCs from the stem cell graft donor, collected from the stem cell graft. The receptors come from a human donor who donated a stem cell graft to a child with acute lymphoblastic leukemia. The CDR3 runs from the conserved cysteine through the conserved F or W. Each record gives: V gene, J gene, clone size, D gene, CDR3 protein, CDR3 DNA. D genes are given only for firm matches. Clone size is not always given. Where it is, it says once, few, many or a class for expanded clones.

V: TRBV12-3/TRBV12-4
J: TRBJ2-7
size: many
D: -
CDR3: CASGFGGYNEQYF
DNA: TGTGCCAGCGGATTCGGGGGTTACAACGAGCAGTACTTC

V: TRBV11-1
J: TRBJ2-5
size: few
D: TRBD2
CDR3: CASSLGGGGGETQYF
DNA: TGTGCCAGCAGCTTAGGTGGGGGGGGAGGAGAGACCCAGTACTTC

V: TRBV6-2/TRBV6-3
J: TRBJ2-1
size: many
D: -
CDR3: CASSPDSYNEQFF
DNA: TGTGCCAGCAGCCCAGACAGTTACAATGAGCAGTTCTTC

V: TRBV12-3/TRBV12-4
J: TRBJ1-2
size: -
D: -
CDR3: CASTWEGVGGYTF
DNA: TGTGCCAGCACCTGGGAGGGGGTAGGTGGCTACACCTTC

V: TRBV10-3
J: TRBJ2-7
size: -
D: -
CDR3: CAISESFSDEQYF
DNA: TGTGCCATCAGTGAATCCTTCTCTGACGAGCAGTACTTC

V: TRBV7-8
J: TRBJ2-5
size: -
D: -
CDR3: CASSLGSQGQTQYF
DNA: TGTGCCAGCAGCTTAGGTAGCCAGGGCCAGACCCAGTACTTC

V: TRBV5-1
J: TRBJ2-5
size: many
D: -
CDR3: CASSLVSSEETQYF
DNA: TGCGCCAGCAGCTTGGTGTCTTCGGAAGAGACCCAGTACTTC

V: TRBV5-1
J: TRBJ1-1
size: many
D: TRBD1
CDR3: CASSLAEWTGGTEAFF
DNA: TGCGCCAGCAGCTTGGCCGAATGGACAGGGGGCACTGAAGCTTTCTTT

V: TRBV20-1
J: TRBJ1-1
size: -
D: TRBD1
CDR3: CSARRQGKNTEAFF
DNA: TGCAGTGCTAGGAGACAGGGTAAGAACACTGAAGCTTTCTTT

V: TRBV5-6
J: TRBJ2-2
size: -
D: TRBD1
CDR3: CASSFRTGANTGELFF
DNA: TGTGCCAGCAGCTTCAGAACAGGGGCGAACACCGGGGAGCTGTTTTTT

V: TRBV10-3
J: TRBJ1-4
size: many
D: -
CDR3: CAISVTASEEKLFF
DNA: TGTGCCATCAGTGTAACGGCCTCTGAAGAAAAACTGTTTTTT

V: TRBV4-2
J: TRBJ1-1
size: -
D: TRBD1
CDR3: CASSQEEGAGTEAFF
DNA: TGTGCCAGCAGCCAAGAAGAGGGGGCGGGCACTGAAGCTTTCTTT

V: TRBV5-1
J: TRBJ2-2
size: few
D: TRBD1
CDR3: CASSFTGTADTGELFF
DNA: TGCGCCAGCAGCTTTACCGGGACAGCGGACACCGGGGAGCTGTTTTTT

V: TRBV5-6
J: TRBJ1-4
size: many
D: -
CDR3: CASNQGSHEKLFF
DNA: TGTGCCAGCAACCAGGGATCCCATGAAAAACTGTTTTTT

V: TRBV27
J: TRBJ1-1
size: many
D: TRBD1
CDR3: CASRTGGAGSYTEAFF
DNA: TGTGCCAGCAGAACAGGGGGCGCCGGATCATACACTGAAGCTTTCTTT

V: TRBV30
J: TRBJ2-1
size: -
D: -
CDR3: CAWSFTGPNEQFF
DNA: TGTGCCTGGAGTTTCACGGGGCCCAATGAGCAGTTCTTC

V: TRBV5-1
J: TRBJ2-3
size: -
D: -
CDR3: CATTGPYTDTQYF
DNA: TGCGCCACCACGGGACCTTACACGGATACGCAGTATTTT

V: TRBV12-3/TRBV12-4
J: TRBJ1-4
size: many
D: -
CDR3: CASSSDGKTNEKLFF
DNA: TGTGCCAGCAGTTCGGACGGTAAAACTAATGAAAAACTGTTTTTT

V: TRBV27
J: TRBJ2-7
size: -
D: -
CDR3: CASSSQSTGLPEQYF
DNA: TGTGCCAGCAGTTCCCAATCGACAGGATTGCCCGAGCAGTACTTC

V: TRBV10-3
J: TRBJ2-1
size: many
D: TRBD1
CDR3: CAISSGGTSYNEQFF
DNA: TGTGCCATCAGTTCAGGGGGCACTTCCTACAATGAGCAGTTCTTC

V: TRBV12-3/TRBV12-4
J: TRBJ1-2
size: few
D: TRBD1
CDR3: CASTSGTGNGYTF
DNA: TGTGCCAGCACTTCCGGGACAGGGAATGGCTACACCTTC

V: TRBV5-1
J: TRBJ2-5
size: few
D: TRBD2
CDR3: CASSLRTSGTPRETQYF
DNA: TGCGCCAGCAGCTTACGGACTAGCGGGACCCCGCGTGAGACCCAGTACTTC

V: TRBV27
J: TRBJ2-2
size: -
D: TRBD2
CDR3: CASSLSRGLVGELFF
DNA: TGTGCCAGCAGTTTATCGAGGGGACTAGTCGGGGAGCTGTTTTTT

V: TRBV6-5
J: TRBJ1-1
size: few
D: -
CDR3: CASSYSDSPKTEAFF
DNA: TGTGCCAGCAGTTATTCAGACTCCCCGAAGACTGAAGCTTTCTTT

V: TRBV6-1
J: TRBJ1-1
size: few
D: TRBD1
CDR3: CASRRQGMNTEAFF
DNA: TGTGCCAGCAGACGACAGGGGATGAACACTGAAGCTTTCTTT

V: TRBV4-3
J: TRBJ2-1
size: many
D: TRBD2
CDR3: CASSQKWTTSGGAFNEQFF
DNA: TGCGCCAGCAGCCAAAAGTGGACGACTAGCGGGGGGGCTTTCAATGAGCAGTTCTTC

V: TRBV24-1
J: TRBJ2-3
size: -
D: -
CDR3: CATSDGGVLLSTDTQYF
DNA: TGTGCCACCAGTGATGGCGGGGTCCTCCTCAGCACAGATACGCAGTATTTT

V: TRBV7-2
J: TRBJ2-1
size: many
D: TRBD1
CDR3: CASSSDRGLYNEQFF
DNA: TGTGCCAGCAGCTCCGACAGGGGGCTTTACAATGAGCAGTTCTTC

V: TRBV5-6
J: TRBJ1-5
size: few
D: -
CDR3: CASSLGQISNQPQHF
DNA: TGTGCCAGCAGCTTGGGACAGATAAGCAATCAGCCCCAGCATTTT

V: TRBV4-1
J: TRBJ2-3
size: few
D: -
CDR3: CASTLGATQYF
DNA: TGCGCCAGCACGCTCGGGGCTACGCAGTATTTT

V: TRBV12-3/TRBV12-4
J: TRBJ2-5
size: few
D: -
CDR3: CASRGGAAQETQYF
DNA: TGTGCCAGCAGGGGCGGCGCGGCCCAAGAGACCCAGTACTTC

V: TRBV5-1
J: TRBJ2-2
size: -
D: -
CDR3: CASSLEGPDRGDTGELFF
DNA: TGCGCCAGCAGCTTGGAAGGACCAGATCGGGGTGACACCGGGGAGCTGTTTTTT

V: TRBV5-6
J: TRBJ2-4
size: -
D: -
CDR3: CASSLAVGGAKNIQYF
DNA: TGTGCCAGCAGCTTGGCTGTAGGGGGAGCCAAAAACATTCAGTACTTC

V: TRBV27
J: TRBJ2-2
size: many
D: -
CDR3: CASSRQEFAGELFF
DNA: TGTGCCAGCAGTAGACAGGAATTCGCTGGGGAGCTGTTTTTT

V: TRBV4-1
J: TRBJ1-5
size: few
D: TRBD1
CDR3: CASGRQGSQPQHF
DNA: TGCGCCAGCGGACGACAGGGTTCTCAGCCCCAGCATTTT

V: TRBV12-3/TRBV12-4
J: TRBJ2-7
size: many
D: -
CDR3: CASSSLYEQYF
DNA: TGTGCCAGCAGTTCCCTCTACGAGCAGTACTTC

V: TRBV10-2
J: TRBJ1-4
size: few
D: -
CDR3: CASSGGTEINEKLFF
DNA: TGCGCCAGCAGTGGGGGGACGGAAATAAATGAAAAACTGTTTTTT

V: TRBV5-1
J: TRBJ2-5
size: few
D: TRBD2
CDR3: CASTLASPETQYF
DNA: TGCGCCAGCACACTAGCGTCTCCGGAGACCCAGTACTTC

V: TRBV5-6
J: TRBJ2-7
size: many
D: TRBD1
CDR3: CASSGTGTGSSYEQYF
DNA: TGTGCCAGCAGCGGTACCGGGACAGGGAGCTCCTACGAGCAGTACTTC

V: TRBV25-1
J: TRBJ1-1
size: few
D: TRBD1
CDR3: CASSEVGTGVAEAFF
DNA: TGTGCCAGCAGTGAAGTCGGGACAGGGGTTGCTGAAGCTTTCTTT

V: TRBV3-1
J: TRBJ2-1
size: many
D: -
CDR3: CASSQEYNEQFF
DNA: TGTGCCAGCAGCCAAGAGTACAATGAGCAGTTCTTC

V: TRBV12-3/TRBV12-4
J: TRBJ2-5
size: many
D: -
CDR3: CASSGDQLAQYF
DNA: TGTGCCAGCAGTGGGGATCAATTGGCCCAGTACTTC

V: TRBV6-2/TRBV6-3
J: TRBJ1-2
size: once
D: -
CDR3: CASRDGYGYTF
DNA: TGTGCCAGCCGGGACGGCTATGGCTACACCTTC

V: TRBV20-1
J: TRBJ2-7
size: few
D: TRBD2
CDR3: CCARGEEARAGSYEQYF
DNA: TGCTGTGCTAGAGGAGAGGAGGCGCGAGCGGGGTCCTACGAGCAGTACTTC

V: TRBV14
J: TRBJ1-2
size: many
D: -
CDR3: CASSPLSQYGYTF
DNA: TGTGCCAGCAGCCCGCTTAGTCAATATGGCTACACCTTC

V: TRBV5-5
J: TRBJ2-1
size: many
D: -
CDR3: CASSLGQVGEQFF
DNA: TGTGCCAGCAGCTTGGGACAGGTCGGGGAGCAGTTCTTC

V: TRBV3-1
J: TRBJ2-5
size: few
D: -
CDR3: CASSQDSTSPETQYF
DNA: TGTGCCAGCAGCCAAGATTCTACTAGCCCGGAGACCCAGTACTTC

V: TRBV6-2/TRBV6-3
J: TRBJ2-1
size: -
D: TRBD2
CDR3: CASSYRGSGARNSGWNEQFF
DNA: TGTGCCAGCAGTTACCGGGGTAGCGGGGCGCGGAATAGCGGGTGGAATGAGCAGTTCTTC

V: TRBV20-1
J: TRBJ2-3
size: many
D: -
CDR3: CSARVRQETDTQYF
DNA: TGCAGTGCTAGAGTAAGACAGGAAACAGATACGCAGTATTTT

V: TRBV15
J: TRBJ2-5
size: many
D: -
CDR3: CATSLDIGAEETQYF
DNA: TGTGCCACCAGCTTAGATATAGGGGCGGAAGAGACCCAGTACTTC

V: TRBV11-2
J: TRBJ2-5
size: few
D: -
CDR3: CASSSTGTPRETQYF
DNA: TGTGCCAGCAGCTCCACCGGGACTCCCCGGGAGACCCAGTACTTC

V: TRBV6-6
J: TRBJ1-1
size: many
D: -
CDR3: CASSYSGSAEAFF
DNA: TGTGCCAGCAGTTACTCGGGATCTGCTGAAGCTTTCTTT

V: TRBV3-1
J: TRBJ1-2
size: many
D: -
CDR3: CASSMRLAHGYTF
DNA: TGTGCCAGCAGCATGAGACTTGCCCATGGCTACACCTTC

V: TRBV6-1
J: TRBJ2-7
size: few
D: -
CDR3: CATEHPNTYEQYF
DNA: TGTGCCACCGAACATCCGAACACCTACGAGCAGTACTTC

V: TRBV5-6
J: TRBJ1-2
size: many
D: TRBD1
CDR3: CASSFDRGPYGYTF
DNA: TGTGCCAGCAGCTTCGACAGGGGTCCATATGGCTACACCTTC

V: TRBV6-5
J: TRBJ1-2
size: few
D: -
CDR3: CASSYSLDNNYGYTF
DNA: TGTGCCAGCAGTTACTCCCTCGACAACAACTATGGCTACACCTTC

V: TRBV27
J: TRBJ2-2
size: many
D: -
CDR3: CASRGLMNTGELFF
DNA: TGTGCCAGCCGAGGACTGATGAACACCGGGGAGCTGTTTTTT